This T cell receptor beta chain was recorded in a study of CD8+ T cells in alopecia areata. Study background: Treated individuals took tofacitinib by mouth, 5 to 10 mg twice daily. Severity in treated patients was scored by percentage of scalp area affected.

Points on this clone: Its cognate antigen is unknown.

The treatment here: oral pan-JAK inhibitor, 5-10 mg twice daily. In each case, RNA was isolated and then reverse transcribed into cDNA as the sequencing template. Sequencing used immunoSEQ multiplex PCR; TCRdb keeps in-frame clones, though not all of them. The profile shows some 190,000 clones, 45% to 60% of them singletons. Study findings and constraints: Affected scalp, especially in alopecia totalis/universalis, had a higher clonality than normal scalp did. In scalp samples, resident alphabeta T cells of normal skin are also sequenced.

Trimming shortened V by 0 bases and J by 4 bases, and 10 bases separated the two germline ends. This CDR3 contains 15 residues. CDR1 and CDR2 (germline): LGHNA, YSLEER. The chain combines TRBV4-3 with TRBJ1-5; tentative D call: TRBD1 (6 bases). The clonotype originates from a human donor with alopecia areata. The specimen was CD8+ T cells sorted from blood, collected around week 53, from a patient treated with tofacitinib. The CDR3 here is CASSQDLDSNQPQHF. The CDR3 nucleotides are TGCGCCAGCAGCCAAGATTTGGACAGTAATCAGCCCCAGCATTTT.